Shown below are 23 T cell receptor beta chains from a single sample sequenced in a study of blood T cell repertoires in COVID-19. Only in-frame clones appear in the TCRdb table, and some are missing; sequencing was by immunoSEQ multiplex PCR. The sample shows about 220,000 clones, about four fifths of them seen only once. The sample was peripheral blood. The receptor set was obtained from a woman between 45 and 65 years old with acute or convalescent COVID-19.

The rearrangement uses TRBV27 and TRBJ2-1; D is possibly TRBD2 (6 bases). Deletions cut 5 bases from V and 6 bases from J, with 20 bases between. Germline V gene lookup returns CDR1 MNHEY and CDR2 SMNVEV (reference sequence). The CDR3 length is 16 residues. CDR3 DNA sequence: TGTGCCAGCAGTCCATTATTGGGAGGTGCCTCCAATGAGCAGTTCTTC. Encoded protein: CASSPLLGGASNEQFF.

This clone was recorded once. The V and J genes are TRBV6-6 and TRBJ2-3, with 11 bases fitting TRBD2. V dropped 0 bases and J dropped 5; count of bases not matched to a gene: 1. There are 15 residues in the CDR3. Germline CDR1 MNHNY, CDR2 SVGAGI (reference sequence). The CDR3 DNA sequence: TGTGCCAGCAGTTACTCTCTAGCGGGAGGAGATACGCAGTATTTT. Translated, it gives CASSYSLAGGDTQYF.

The chain joins TRBV7-3 to TRBJ2-3; 12 nucleotides match TRBD1. CDR3 length: 15 amino acids. The J segment lost 5 bases and the V segment lost 5 bases, leaving 5 bases of the junction unmatched. Germline values: CDR1 SGHTA, CDR2 FQGTGA. The CDR3 bases are TGTGCCAGCAGCCCGGGACAGGGGGCTGGAGATACGCAGTATTTT. This codes for CASSPGQGAGDTQYF.

The DNA for the CDR3 is TGTGCCAGCACCCCTGTGGGGAGCCACTCTAACTATGGCTACACCTTC. Amino acid sequence: CASTPVGSHSNYGYTF. The chain employs TRBV28 and TRBJ1-2, with D hard to call. The CDR3 runs 16 residues. Trimming removed 7 bases from V and 0 bases from J, with 18 bases in between. Per germline, CDR1 MDHEN and CDR2 SYDVKM.

The rearrangement uses TRBV21-1 and TRBJ1-2; no check of the table's D call, TRBD1, against the DNA was made. TRBV21-1 is recorded as a pseudogene. The CDR3 length is 16 residues. This chain's CDR3 is CASGYRDRVSIYGYTF. CDR3 coding DNA: TGTGCCAGCGGATACCGGGACAGGGTTTCCATCTATGGCTACACCTTC.

V and J are TRBV2 and TRBJ1-1, with TRBD1 as a possible D gene (6 bases). CDR3 size: 14 residues. V lost 3 bases, J lost 1 base, and 9 bases lay in between. Per the germline V gene, CDR1 is SNHLY and CDR2 is FYNNEI. CDR3 nucleotide sequence: TGTGCCAGCAGTGACAACAGGGCGAACACTGAAGCTTTCTTT. Its protein product is CASSDNRANTEAFF.

This chain connects TRBV5-1 to TRBJ2-7, with D tentatively TRBD1 (7 bases). The CDR3 runs 14 residues. Trimming took off 4 bases at V and 4 bases at J, with 15 bases between the two ends. Germline V lookup: CDR1 SGHRS, CDR2 YFSETQ. For the CDR3, the DNA is TGCGCCAGCAGCATTGACAGGGACTGGTACGAGCAGTACTTC. Translated: CASSIDRDWYEQYF.

This rearrangement joins TRBV2 to TRBJ1-5; 7 bases align to TRBD1. V shed 7 bases, J shed 0 bases, and the junction held 9 bases outside the gene matches. This CDR3 region has 16 residues. From germline, CDR1 is SNHLY and CDR2 FYNNEI. The CDR3 nucleotides are TGTGCCAGCACTCCGGGACAGACATATAGCAATCAGCCCCAGCATTTT. Its protein is CASTPGQTYSNQPQHF.

The chain has TRBV6-1 and TRBJ2-1; weak D call: TRBD1 (6 bases). Germline V gives CDR1 MNHNS, CDR2 SASEGT. The CDR3 sequence is 12 residues long. The CDR3, as DNA: TGTGCTTGCGGACAGTTCTACAATGAGCAGTTCTTC. Its translation: CACGQFYNEQFF.

V gene TRBV10-2 combines with J gene TRBJ2-7, with 11 bases lining up with TRBD1. The CDR3 extends over 15 amino acids. Germline V gene sequence: CDR1 WSHSY, CDR2 SAAADI. Unmatched junction bases numbered 8, after V lost 6 bases and J lost 4 bases. DNA for the CDR3: TGCGCCAGCAGGGGCGGACAGGGGGCTCTTTACGAGCAGTACTTC. It encodes CASRGGQGALYEQYF.

In DNA form, the CDR3 reads TGTGCCAGCAGCACCGACAGGGATCAGCCCCAGCATTTT. Residues: CASSTDRDQPQHF. V gene TRBV2 combines with J gene TRBJ1-5; TRBD1 agrees at 7 bases. The germline CDR1 and CDR2 sequences are SNHLY and FYNNEI. This CDR3 is 13 amino acids long. V shed 6 bases, J shed 5 bases, and the junction held 4 bases outside the gene matches.

J is TRBJ2-2 and V is TRBV28; perhaps TRBD2 as D (6 bases). V lost 6 bases and J lost 1, with 15 bases in between. Germline CDR1 and CDR2: MDHEN and SYDVKM. The CDR3 runs to 16 residues. The CDR3 DNA follows: TGTGCCAGCAGCCTCCTGGGAGGAGTGAACACCGGGGAGCTGTTTTTT. This gives the protein CASSLLGGVNTGELFF.

J is TRBJ1-3 and V is TRBV5-1, with 7 bases lining up with TRBD1. The germline V gene encodes CDR1 SGHRS and CDR2 YFSETQ. Trimming cost V 0 bases and J 3 bases; bases outside gene matches: 9. This CDR3 has 17 amino acids. The CDR3 DNA reads TGCGCCAGCAGCTTGGCCTCGGGACAGAACTTTGGAAACACCATATATTTT. This codes for CASSLASGQNFGNTIYF.

The chain recombines TRBV7-9 with TRBJ2-1; TRBD2 aligns across 10 bases. CDR3 length equals 16 residues. Germline values: CDR1 SEHNR, CDR2 FQNEAQ (reference sequence). The V and J ends lost 4 bases and 9 bases, in that order; junction bases with no gene match: 12. This chain's CDR3 is CASSSTWLAGVGEQFF. The CDR3 DNA is TGTGCCAGCAGCTCCACTTGGCTAGCGGGAGTAGGTGAGCAGTTCTTC.

This clone was recorded once. The chain employs TRBV29-1 and TRBJ2-7; TRBD1 agrees at 10 bases. This CDR3 spans 20 amino acids. The ends lost 2 bases at V and 5 bases at J; junction bases unmatched: 24. Germline loops: CDR1 SQVTM, CDR2 ANQGSEA. CDR3 sequence: CSVEIAPGALGQGSIDEQYF. In DNA form, the CDR3 reads TGCAGCGTTGAAATTGCGCCAGGGGCCCTGGGACAGGGGAGTATCGACGAGCAGTACTTC.

The chain joins TRBV6-5 to TRBJ1-2; 7 bases are a match to TRBD1. Trimming cost V 4 bases and J 2 bases; bases outside gene matches: 7. The V gene's germline CDR1 is MNHEY and CDR2 SVGAGI. The CDR3 length is 15 residues. Written as DNA, the CDR3 is TGTGCCAGCAGTTCCTCGACAGGGCCGAACTATGGCTACACCTTC. Its translation is CASSSSTGPNYGYTF.

This rearrangement joins TRBV5-8 to TRBJ1-5; the match to TRBD1 covers 11 bases. The CDR3 extends over 16 amino acids. V shed 2 bases and J 4 bases; nucleotides not matched to a gene: 5. The germline V gene encodes CDR1 SGHTS and CDR2 YDEGEE. CDR3 bases: TGTGCCAGCAGCTTCCCCGGGACAGGGGGAAATCAGCCCCAGCATTTT. This sequence encodes CASSFPGTGGNQPQHF. Drawing the rest from reference TRBV5-8 and TRBJ1-5, the complete variable domain is EAGVTQSPTHLIKTRGQQATLRCSPISGHTSVYWYQQALGLGLQFLLWYDEGEERNRGNFPPRFSGRQFPNYSSELNVNALELEDSALYLCASSFPGTGGNQPQHFGDGTRLSIL.

The chain is built from TRBV10-3 and TRBJ2-6; a weak D match, TRBD2 (6 bases). The CDR3 covers 14 residues. Germline CDR1 ENHRY, CDR2 SYGVKD. The V and J ends lost 7 bases and 7 bases respectively, with 14 bases between them. CDR3 nucleotide sequence: TGTGCCATCATGGACTACGTTGGAGCCAACGTCCTGACTTTC. Amino acid sequence: CAIMDYVGANVLTF.

This chain connects TRBV10-1 to TRBJ2-2, with TRBD2 as a possible D gene (6 bases). Germline CDR1 reads WNHNN; CDR2 reads SYGVQD (reference sequence). The CDR3 has 15 residues. V lost 3 bases and J 3 bases, leaving 11 bases between the germline ends. The CDR3 sequence is CASSDLAADTGELFF. CDR3 bases: TGCGCCAGCAGTGATTTAGCGGCCGACACCGGGGAGCTGTTTTTT.

The chain links TRBV7-3 to TRBJ2-1; 7 bases map to TRBD2. V trimming: 2 bases; J trimming: 7 bases; junction bases outside the gene matches: 8. Germline V gene sequence: CDR1 SGHTA, CDR2 FQGTGA. The CDR3 runs to 15 residues. This chain's CDR3 is CASSLSGEGQNEQFF. CDR3 bases: TGTGCCAGCAGCTTATCGGGGGAGGGTCAGAATGAGCAGTTCTTC.

The chain carries TRBV6-2 or TRBV6-3 and TRBJ2-7; TRBD2 aligns across 8 bases. This CDR3 spans 15 amino acids. Germline CDR1 is MNHEY and CDR2 is SVGEGT. The ends lost 4 bases at V and 2 bases at J; junction bases unmatched: 7. The CDR3, as DNA: TGTGCCAGCAGTTTCCACGGGACTAGGGCCTACGAGCAGTACTTC. Protein product: CASSFHGTRAYEQYF.

This chain connects TRBV27 to TRBJ1-2, with a possible D match to TRBD1 (5 bases). The CDR3 consists of 15 residues. Per the germline V gene, CDR1 is MNHEY and CDR2 is SMNVEV (reference sequence). V was cut by 5 bases and J by 0 bases, with 13 bases left in between. The CDR3 DNA reads as TGTGCCAGCAGTCCCTCGGGGGGAGCTAACTATGGCTACACCTTC. Translated: CASSPSGGANYGYTF.

This chain connects TRBV18 to TRBJ2-2, with D perhaps TRBD1 (5 bases). The CDR3 has 15 residues. Looked up from germline, CDR1 is KGHSH and CDR2 is LQKENI. Between the trimmed V and J ends, which lost 4 bases and 4 bases, there was a span of 13 bases. CDR3 sequence: CASSLSGQSTGELFF. The CDR3 DNA reads TGTGCCAGCTCACTCTCAGGGCAGAGCACCGGGGAGCTGTTTTTT. The entire variable domain, with the rest obtained from reference TRBV18 and TRBJ2-2, is as follows: NAGVMQNPRHLVRRRGQEARLRCSPMKGHSHVYWYRQLPEEGLKFMVYLQKENIIDESGMPKERFSAEFPKEGPSILRIQQVVRGDSAAYFCASSLSGQSTGELFFGEGSRLTVL.